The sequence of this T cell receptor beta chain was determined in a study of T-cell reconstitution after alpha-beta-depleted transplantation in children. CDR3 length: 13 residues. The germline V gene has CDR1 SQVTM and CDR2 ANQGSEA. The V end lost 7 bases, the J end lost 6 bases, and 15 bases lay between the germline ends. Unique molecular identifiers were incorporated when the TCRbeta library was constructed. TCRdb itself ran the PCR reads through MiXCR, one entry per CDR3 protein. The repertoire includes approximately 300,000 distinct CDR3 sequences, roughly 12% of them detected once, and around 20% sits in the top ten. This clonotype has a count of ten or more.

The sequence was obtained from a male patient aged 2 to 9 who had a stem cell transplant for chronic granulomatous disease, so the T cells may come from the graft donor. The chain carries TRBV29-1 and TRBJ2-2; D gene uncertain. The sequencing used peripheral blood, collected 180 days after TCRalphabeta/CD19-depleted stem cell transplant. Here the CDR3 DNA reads TGCAGCGGGATTTTAGTGCCGGCCGGGGAGCTGTTTTTT. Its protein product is CSGILVPAGELFF.